The 10 T cell receptor beta chains reported below all come from one sample, sequenced in a study of radiation and T cells in renal cell carcinoma. This table comes from immunoSEQ multiplex PCR, and its TCRdb copy is limited to in-frame clones, with some not included. Counted here are some 150,000 clones, roughly 80% occurring once; the ten biggest clones make up around 21%. Time point denoted: baseline pretreatment blood. Treatment given: 15 Gy SBRT to primary tumor, nephrectomy 4 weeks later. Sequenced material: blood, taken from a patient whose treatment included radiotherapy and nephrectomy. Receptor source: a woman between 50 and 59 years old with renal cell carcinoma.

J is TRBJ1-1 and V is TRBV30; D unclear. Germline V CDR1 and CDR2: GTSNPN, SVGIG (reference sequence). This CDR3 has 14 amino acids. V gave up 3 bases and J gave up 0 bases, with 11 bases separating them. CDR3 coding DNA: TGTGCCTGGAGCGGCCATGGCATGAACACTGAAGCTTTCTTT. Residues: CAWSGHGMNTEAFF.

This clone was seen once. The gene calls are TRBV6-6 and TRBJ2-1; tentative D call: TRBD1 (6 bases). V lost 6 bases, J lost 7 bases, and 10 bases lay in between. Germline CDR1 is MNHNY and CDR2 is SVGAGI (reference sequence). CDR3 length equals 12 residues. The CDR3 here is CASSQDRNEQFF. CDR3 nucleotide sequence: TGTGCCAGCAGCCAAGACAGGAATGAGCAGTTCTTC.

The chain couples TRBV9 to TRBJ1-2, with D uncertain. Germline assignment: CDR1 SGDLS and CDR2 YYNGEE. CDR3 size: 15 residues. The V end lost 0 bases, the J end lost 0 bases, and 9 bases lay between the germline ends. DNA for the CDR3: TGTGCCAGCAGCGTAGGTAACAGCCCTAACTATGGCTACACCTTC. It codes for CASSVGNSPNYGYTF.

The chain links TRBV6-1 to TRBJ2-7; weak D call: TRBD2 (5 bases). CDR1 and CDR2 (germline): MNHNS, SASEGT. V dropped 10 bases and J dropped 7 bases, with 8 bases sitting between them. The CDR3 extends over 9 amino acids. The CDR3: CANRREQYF. DNA of the CDR3: TGTGCCAACCGGAGGGAGCAGTACTTC.

This chain links TRBV7-2 with TRBJ2-5; 15 bases agree with TRBD2. The CDR3 runs 19 residues. V dropped 4 bases and J dropped 1; count of bases not matched to a gene: 10. CDR1 SGHTA and CDR2 FQGNSA come from the germline V gene. The CDR3 DNA sequence: TGTGCCAGCAGCTCTGTGATGGGACTAGCGGGGGGCACCCAAGAGACCCAGTACTTC. This codes for CASSSVMGLAGGTQETQYF.

The chain recombines TRBV9 with TRBJ2-7; D possibly corresponds to TRBD2 (6 bases). Trimming took off 0 bases at V and 5 bases at J, with 12 bases between the two ends. The length of the CDR3 is 14 residues. Germline CDR1 reads SGDLS; CDR2 reads YYNGEE. CDR3 region: CASSVGGRSHEQYF. In DNA form, the CDR3 reads TGTGCCAGCAGCGTAGGGGGGAGGTCCCACGAGCAGTACTTC.

This clone has only a few counts. The chain combines TRBV30 with TRBJ1-2, with a tentative D call TRBD1 (5 bases). This CDR3 spans 13 amino acids. Germline V gives CDR1 GTSNPN, CDR2 SVGIG (reference sequence). Trimming stripped 0 bases from V and 7 bases from J, with 12 bases between. The CDR3 here is CAWSVGGAGGYTF. Written as DNA, the CDR3 is TGTGCCTGGAGTGTTGGAGGGGCCGGTGGCTACACCTTC.

The CDR3 is CASSLAGGPGEQFF. The CDR3 nucleotides read TGCGCCAGCAGTCTAGCGGGGGGGCCGGGTGAGCAGTTCTTC. The chain couples TRBV5-1 to TRBJ2-1; 12 bases align to TRBD2. The J segment lost 9 bases and the V segment lost 5 bases, leaving 6 bases of the junction unmatched. The germline V gene encodes CDR1 SGHRS and CDR2 YFSETQ. The CDR3 covers 14 residues.

This chain links TRBV10-3 with TRBJ2-1; a possible D gene is TRBD1 (6 bases). CDR1 ENHRY and CDR2 SYGVKD come from the germline V gene. The CDR3 covers 13 residues. The V end lost 6 bases, the J end lost 5 bases, and 11 bases lay between the germline ends. The CDR3 coding sequence is TGTGCCATCAGCCTAGGACAGAACAATGAGCAGTTCTTC. The encoded protein is CAISLGQNNEQFF.

The V gene is TRBV5-4, the J gene TRBJ1-1; 7 bases match TRBD1. Unmatched junction bases numbered 8, after V lost 4 bases and J lost 5 bases. Looked up from germline, CDR1 is SGHNT and CDR2 is YYREEE (reference sequence). This CDR3 spans 14 amino acids. CDR3 in amino acids: CASSPTGPATEAFF. The DNA for the CDR3 is TGTGCCAGCAGCCCGACAGGGCCGGCGACTGAAGCTTTCTTT.